This paragraph covers one T cell receptor (beta chain) sequence. The sample originates from a study of blood T cell repertoires in COVID-19. Profiled with immunoSEQ multiplex PCR; TCRdb holds only in-frame clones, not every one. This table has under 350,000 clones, just over 85% appearing once. CDR1 is SGHRS, CDR2 YFSETQ, per germline. The CDR3 contains 18 residues. V lost 2 bases to trimming and J lost 2 bases; unmatched junction nucleotides: 10. Participants spanned ages roughly 18 to 95 years and resided in roughly 22 US areas. The chain recombines TRBV5-1 with TRBJ2-6, with 7 nucleotides matching TRBD2. The sample consisted of PBMCs or T cells enriched from blood (not recorded which). The receptor was derived from a man aged 25 to 45 who had recovered from COVID-19. The CDR3 sequence is CASSFNPSRGAGANVLTF. The CDR3 DNA reads as TGCGCCAGCAGCTTCAACCCCTCTCGGGGGGCTGGGGCCAACGTCCTGACTTTC.